This TCR beta chain was sequenced for a study of beta chain features in type 1 diabetes. TCRB transcripts that were expressed got sequenced, as all of the isolated RNA had been reverse transcribed. Some clones are missing from TCRdb's copy, which holds only in-frame ones; the method was immunoSEQ multiplex PCR. The data contain around 300,000 clones, 12% to 15% of them singletons. CDR3 length: 15 amino acids. Germline CDR1 and CDR2: SGHVS and FNYEAQ. V lost 6 bases to trimming and J lost 1 base, with 16 bases between them. The clonotype was recovered from a man aged 25-45 years in good health. The gene calls are TRBV7-6 and TRBJ2-7; tentatively, D is TRBD1 (5 bases). Sequencing was done on a sample of central memory CD4+ T cells from blood. The CDR3 region is CASSFLAGPSYEQYF. CDR3 bases: TGTGCCAGCAGTTTCTTGGCAGGGCCATCCTACGAGCAGTACTTC.